Sequencing of this TCR beta chain was carried out in a study of cytomegalovirus exposure and HLA in healthy donors. Study findings and constraints: Earlier findings revealed that most TCR beta V segments proved productive either about 90% or about 30% of the time. Exclusion as indistinguishable affected some V segments, including TRBV6-2 and TRBV6-3.

This CDR3 has 15 residues. Trimming removed 6 bases from V and 5 bases from J, with 16 bases in between. Germline V gives CDR1 MNHEY, CDR2 SVGAGI. This clone was recorded a few times. Its antigen remains unknown. PCR was performed using 60 Vbeta and 13 Jbeta primers. Libraries were prepared by immunoSEQ multiplex PCR; TCRdb keeps only in-frame clonotypes and omits some of them. This sample yields around 97,000 clones, of which less than 9.5% are seen a single time; 4.5% to 6% belongs to the top ten. The V call is TRBV6-5, the J call TRBJ2-2; D unclear. Sequencing was performed on PBMCs. The receptor was derived from a man between 45 and 60 years old in good health and CMV-seropositive. Here the CDR3 DNA reads TGTGCCAGCAGCCCGACACATCTCGGAACCGGGGAGCTGTTTTTT. Protein sequence: CASSPTHLGTGELFF.